These 9 T cell receptor beta chains share one sample of origin, sequenced in a study of blood T cells in healthy people across ages. Then a second PCR, running roughly 7 to 12 cycles, was carried out with a sample-barcoded 5' primer and a J-beta primer mix. TCRdb ran MiXCR on the 5' RACE reads and lists one entry per CDR3 protein. Among over 1,500,000 distinct CDR3 sequences listed, around half were seen once. The material sequenced was blood. All receptors derive from a woman in her thirties or forties in good health.

The rearrangement joins TRBV11-2 to TRBJ2-7; D not resolved. The CDR3 length is 14 residues. Trimming cost V 3 bases and J 2 bases, with 11 bases left between them. The V gene's germline CDR1 is SGHAT and CDR2 FQNNGV. Here the CDR3 reads CASSFMDRTYEQYF. CDR3 coding DNA: TGTGCCAGCAGCTTCATGGACCGAACCTACGAGCAGTACTTC.

The rearrangement joins TRBV19 to TRBJ2-7, with a weak D call TRBD1 (6 bases). The CDR3 contains 18 residues. In germline, CDR1 is LNHDA, CDR2 SQIVND (reference sequence). V lost 8 bases to trimming and J lost 3 bases, with 29 bases between them. The CDR3 here is CASGPVRDTGYLLYEQYF. In DNA form, the CDR3 reads TGTGCCAGTGGTCCCGTCCGGGACACGGGCTATTTGCTCTACGAGCAGTACTTC.

The CDR3 DNA follows: TGTGCCAGCAGCCACCAGTTTGGTGGGGGCAACAATGAGCAGTACTTC. Translated: CASSHQFGGGNNEQYF. The gene calls are TRBV7-2 and TRBJ2-7; a weak D match, TRBD1 (6 bases). With 5 bases removed from V and 7 bases from J, the gap between germline ends came to 24 bases. The CDR3 covers 16 residues. CDR1 is SGHTA, CDR2 FQGNSA, per germline.

This rearrangement joins TRBV27 to TRBJ1-5; D perhaps matches TRBD1 (6 bases). V gave up 7 bases and J gave up 5 bases, with 18 bases separating them. CDR1 and CDR2 (germline): MNHEY, SMNVEV (reference sequence). The CDR3 runs to 15 residues. The CDR3 spells CASKFLGGRDQPQHF. The CDR3 DNA reads TGTGCCAGCAAGTTTCTAGGGGGGAGGGATCAGCCCCAGCATTTT.

The gene calls are TRBV7-9 and TRBJ2-6; no firm D call. The CDR3 runs 15 residues. Trimming cost V 2 bases and J 0 bases, with 5 bases left between them. Per germline, CDR1 SEHNR and CDR2 FQNEAQ (reference sequence). CDR3 coding DNA: TGTGCCAGCAGCTTACAGACCTCTGGGGCCAACGTCCTGACTTTC. It encodes CASSLQTSGANVLTF.

The J gene is TRBJ1-2, the V gene TRBV4-2; no clear D. Germline lookup yields CDR1 LGHNA and CDR2 YNFKEQ. The V gene lost 0 bases and the J gene lost 3 bases, with 11 bases spanning the gap. The CDR3 has 15 amino acids. The CDR3 spells CASSQDLSRDYGYTF. Here the CDR3 DNA reads TGTGCCAGCAGCCAAGATCTCAGCCGGGACTATGGCTACACCTTC.

This clonotype was seen a handful of times. The chain uses TRBV25-1 and TRBJ1-2; D is perhaps TRBD1 (6 bases). Germline V lookup: CDR1 MGHDK, CDR2 SYGVNS. The CDR3 has 14 residues. Trimming stripped 6 bases from V and 8 bases from J, with 19 bases between. DNA of the CDR3: TGTGCCAGCAGCCCAAGTACAGGGTCGAGCGGCTACACCTTC. Its protein product is CASSPSTGSSGYTF.

The chain employs TRBV6-5 and TRBJ1-2; D uncertain. CDR3 length equals 15 residues. V lost 2 bases, J lost 4 bases, and 14 bases lay in between. Germline V lookup: CDR1 MNHEY, CDR2 SVGAGI. CDR3 protein: CASSYDLTATYGYTF. CDR3 bases: TGTGCCAGCAGTTACGATTTAACAGCGACCTATGGCTACACCTTC.

V is TRBV2 and J is TRBJ2-7, with 7 bases aligning to TRBD1. The CDR3 runs to 15 residues. Germline V gives CDR1 SNHLY, CDR2 FYNNEI. The V and J ends lost 11 bases and 7 bases, in that order; junction bases with no gene match: 20. The CDR3 region has the DNA TGTGCCTCCCAGGGGGTTCCGGCAATCCCTGAAGAGCAGTACTTC. This codes for CASQGVPAIPEEQYF.